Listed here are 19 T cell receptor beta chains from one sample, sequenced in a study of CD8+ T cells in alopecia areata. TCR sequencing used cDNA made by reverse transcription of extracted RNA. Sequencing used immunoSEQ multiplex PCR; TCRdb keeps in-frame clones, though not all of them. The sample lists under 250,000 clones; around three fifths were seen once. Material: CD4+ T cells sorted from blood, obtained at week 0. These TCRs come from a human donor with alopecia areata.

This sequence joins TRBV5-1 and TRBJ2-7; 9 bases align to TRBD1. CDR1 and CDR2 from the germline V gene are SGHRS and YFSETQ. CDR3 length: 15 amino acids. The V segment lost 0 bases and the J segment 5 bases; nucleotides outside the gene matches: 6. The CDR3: CASSLEGTGRNEQYF. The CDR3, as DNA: TGCGCCAGCAGCTTGGAAGGGACAGGGCGCAACGAGCAGTACTTC. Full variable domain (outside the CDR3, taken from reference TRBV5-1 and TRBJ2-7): KAGVTQTPRYLIKTRGQQVTLSCSPISGHRSVSWYQQTPGQGLQFLFEYFSETQRNKGNFPGRFSGRQFSNSRSEMNVSTLELGDSALYLCASSLEGTGRNEQYFGPGTRLTVT.

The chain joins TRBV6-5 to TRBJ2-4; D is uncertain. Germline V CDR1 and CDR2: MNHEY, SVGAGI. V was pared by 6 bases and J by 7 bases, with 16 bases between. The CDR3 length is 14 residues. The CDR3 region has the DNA TGTGCCAGCAGCCCCGCCGGGTCGTTGAACATTCAGTACTTC. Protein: CASSPAGSLNIQYF.

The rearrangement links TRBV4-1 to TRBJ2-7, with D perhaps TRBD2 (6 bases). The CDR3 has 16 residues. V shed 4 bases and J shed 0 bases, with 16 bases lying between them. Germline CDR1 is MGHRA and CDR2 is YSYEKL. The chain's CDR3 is CASSPTGLKSSYEQYF. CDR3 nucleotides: TGCGCCAGCAGCCCGACGGGACTCAAGAGCTCCTACGAGCAGTACTTC.

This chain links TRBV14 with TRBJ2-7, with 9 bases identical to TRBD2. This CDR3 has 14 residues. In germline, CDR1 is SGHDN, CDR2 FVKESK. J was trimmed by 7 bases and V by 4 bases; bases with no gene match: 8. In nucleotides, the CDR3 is TGTGCCAGCAGCCCAATAGCGGGAGTTGGGGAGCAGTACTTC. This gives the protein CASSPIAGVGEQYF.

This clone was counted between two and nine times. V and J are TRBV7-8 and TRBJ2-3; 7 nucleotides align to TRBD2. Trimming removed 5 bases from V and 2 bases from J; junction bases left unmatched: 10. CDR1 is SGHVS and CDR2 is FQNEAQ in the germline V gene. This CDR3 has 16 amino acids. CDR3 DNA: TGTGCCAGCAGCCTCTATTCTAGCGGCTACACAGATACGCAGTATTTT. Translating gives CASSLYSSGYTDTQYF.

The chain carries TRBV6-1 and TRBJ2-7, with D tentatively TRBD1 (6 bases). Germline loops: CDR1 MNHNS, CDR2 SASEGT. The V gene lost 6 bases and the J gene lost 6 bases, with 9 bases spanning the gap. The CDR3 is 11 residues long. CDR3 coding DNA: TGTGCCAGCAGCCACAGGGTCGAGCAGTACTTC. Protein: CASSHRVEQYF.

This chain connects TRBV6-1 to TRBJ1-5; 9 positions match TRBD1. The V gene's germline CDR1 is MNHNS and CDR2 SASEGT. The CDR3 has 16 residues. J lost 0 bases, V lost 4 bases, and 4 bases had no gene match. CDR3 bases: TGTGCCAGCAGTGTGCTGACAGGGGGTAGCAATCAGCCCCAGCATTTT. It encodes CASSVLTGGSNQPQHF.

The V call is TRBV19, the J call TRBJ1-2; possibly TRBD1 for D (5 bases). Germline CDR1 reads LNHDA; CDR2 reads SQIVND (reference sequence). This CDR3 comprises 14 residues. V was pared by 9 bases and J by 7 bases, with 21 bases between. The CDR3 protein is CASLKPGIMGGYTF. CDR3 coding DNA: TGTGCCAGCCTCAAACCAGGGATTATGGGTGGCTACACCTTC.

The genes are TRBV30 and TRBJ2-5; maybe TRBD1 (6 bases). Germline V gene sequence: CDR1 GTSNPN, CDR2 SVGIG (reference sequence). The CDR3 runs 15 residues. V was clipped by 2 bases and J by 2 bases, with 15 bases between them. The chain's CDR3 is CAWSSTRQAQETQYF. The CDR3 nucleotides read TGTGCCTGGAGTTCCACCCGACAGGCACAAGAGACCCAGTACTTC.

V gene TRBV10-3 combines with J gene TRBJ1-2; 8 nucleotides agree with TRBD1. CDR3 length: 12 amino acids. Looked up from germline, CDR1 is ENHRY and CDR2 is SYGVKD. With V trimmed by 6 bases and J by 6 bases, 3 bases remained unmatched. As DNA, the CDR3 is TGTGCCATCAGCCCGACAGGGGATGGCTACACCTTC. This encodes CAISPTGDGYTF.

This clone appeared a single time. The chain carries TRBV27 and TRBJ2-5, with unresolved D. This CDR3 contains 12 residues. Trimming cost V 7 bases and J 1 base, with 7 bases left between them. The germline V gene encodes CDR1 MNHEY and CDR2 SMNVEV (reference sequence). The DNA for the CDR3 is TGTGCCAGCACCTCACCCCAAGAGACCCAGTACTTC. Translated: CASTSPQETQYF.

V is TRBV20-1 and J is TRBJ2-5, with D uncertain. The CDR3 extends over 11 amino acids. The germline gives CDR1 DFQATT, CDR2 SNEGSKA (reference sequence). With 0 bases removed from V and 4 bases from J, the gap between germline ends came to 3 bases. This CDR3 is CSAREGETQYF. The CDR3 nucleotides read TGCAGTGCTAGAGAAGGAGAGACCCAGTACTTC.

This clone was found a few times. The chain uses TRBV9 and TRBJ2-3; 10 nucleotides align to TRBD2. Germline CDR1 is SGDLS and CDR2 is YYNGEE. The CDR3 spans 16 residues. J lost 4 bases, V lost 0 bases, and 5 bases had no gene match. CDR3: CASSVGASGSADTQYF. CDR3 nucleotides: TGTGCCAGCAGCGTAGGGGCTAGCGGGAGTGCAGATACGCAGTATTTT.

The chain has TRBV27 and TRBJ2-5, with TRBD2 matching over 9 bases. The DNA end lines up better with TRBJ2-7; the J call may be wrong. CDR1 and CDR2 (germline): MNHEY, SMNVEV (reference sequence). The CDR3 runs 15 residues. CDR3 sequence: CASSKSGGISYEQYF. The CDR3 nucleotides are TGTGCCAGCAGTAAAAGCGGGGGGATCTCCTACGAGCAGTACTTC.

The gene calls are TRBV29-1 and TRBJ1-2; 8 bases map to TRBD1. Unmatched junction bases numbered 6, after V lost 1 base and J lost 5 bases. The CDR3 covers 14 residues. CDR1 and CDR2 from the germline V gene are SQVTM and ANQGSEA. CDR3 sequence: CSVEGTGGRYGYTF. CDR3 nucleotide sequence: TGCAGCGTTGAAGGAACAGGGGGAAGGTATGGCTACACCTTC.

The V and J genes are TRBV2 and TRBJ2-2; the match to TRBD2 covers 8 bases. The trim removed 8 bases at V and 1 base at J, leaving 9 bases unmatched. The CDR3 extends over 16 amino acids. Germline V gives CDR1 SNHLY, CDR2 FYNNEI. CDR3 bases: TGTGCCAGCGGTCAAAGCGGGAGTTGGAACACCGGGGAGCTGTTTTTT. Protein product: CASGQSGSWNTGELFF.

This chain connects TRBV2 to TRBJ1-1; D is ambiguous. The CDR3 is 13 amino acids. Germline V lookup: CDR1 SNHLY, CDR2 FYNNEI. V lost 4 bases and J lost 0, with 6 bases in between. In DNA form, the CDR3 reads TGTGCCAGCAGTGGACGGATGAACACTGAAGCTTTCTTT. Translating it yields CASSGRMNTEAFF. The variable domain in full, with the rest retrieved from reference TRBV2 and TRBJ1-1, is EPEVTQTPSHQVTQMGQEVILRCVPISNHLYFYWYRQILGQKVEFLVSFYNNEISEKSEIFDDQFSVERPDGSNFTLKIRSTKLEDSAMYFCASSGRMNTEAFFGQGTRLTVV.

CDR3 in DNA: TGTGCCTGTGCTGGGGCCAACGTCCTGACTTTC. Translated, it gives CACAGANVLTF. V usage is TRBV30 and J usage is TRBJ2-6; no definite D call. The CDR3 is made up of 11 amino acids. Trimming took off 6 bases at V and 2 bases at J, with 2 bases between the two ends. CDR1 is GTSNPN, CDR2 SVGIG, per germline (reference sequence).

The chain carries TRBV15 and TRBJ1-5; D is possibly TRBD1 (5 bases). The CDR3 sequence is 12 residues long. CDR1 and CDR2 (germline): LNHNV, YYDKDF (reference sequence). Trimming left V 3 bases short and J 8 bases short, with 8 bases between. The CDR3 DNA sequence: TGTGCCACCAGCAGGGGGGACGAGCCCCAGCATTTT. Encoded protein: CATSRGDEPQHF.